Below, 24 T cell receptor beta chains from the same sample are listed, as sequenced in a study of T cells in localized non-small cell lung cancer. Measured with immunoSEQ multiplex PCR; TCRdb has only the in-frame clones, and not every one. The table records roughly 30,000 clones, approximately 91% of them present only once. The specimen was PBMCs, collected before any cancer treatment. The receptors come from a man aged 40-75 years with stage II lung adenocarcinoma.

The chain couples TRBV6-5 to TRBJ1-2; no clear D. Trimming pared 5 bases from V and 0 bases from J, leaving 10 bases between. The CDR3 is 14 amino acids. CDR1 and CDR2 (germline): MNHEY, SVGAGI. DNA for the CDR3: TGTGCCAGCAGTCGGGCCGTAGCTAACTATGGCTACACCTTC. This translates into CASSRAVANYGYTF.

The gene calls are TRBV6-1 and TRBJ1-3; D unresolved. The CDR3 totals 15 residues. Trimming took off 1 base at V and 0 bases at J, with 7 bases between the two ends. Per the germline V gene, CDR1 is MNHNS and CDR2 is SASEGT. The CDR3: CASSEVGISGNTIYF. The CDR3 bases are TGTGCCAGCAGTGAAGTCGGGATCTCTGGAAACACCATATATTTT.

The chain recombines TRBV27 with TRBJ2-3; unclear D gene. The germline gives CDR1 MNHEY, CDR2 SMNVEV (reference sequence). The CDR3 totals 15 residues. V lost 6 bases and J lost 0, with 13 bases in between. The CDR3 DNA follows: TGTGCCAGCAGCGCAGAGCCCGCCAGCACAGATACGCAGTATTTT. Translating gives CASSAEPASTDTQYF.

The CDR3 DNA reads as TGCGCCAGCACCCCCCCCCGGCAGGGGCCGCTGTGGCGGGAGGGCATCTCCTACAATGAGCAGTTCTTC. It specifies CASTPPRQGPLWREGISYNEQFF. V and J are TRBV10-2 and TRBJ2-1, with 9 bases identical to TRBD2. The V gene end was trimmed by 7 bases and the J gene end by 0 bases; junction bases not matched to a gene: 28. Germline V gene data show CDR1 as WSHSY and CDR2 as SAAADI. CDR3 length: 23 amino acids.

As to this clone: The same CDR3 is also encoded by other DNA sequences in this sample. The rearrangement joins TRBV11-2 to TRBJ2-2; 9 positions agree with TRBD1. V trimming: 3 bases; J trimming: 4 bases; junction bases outside the gene matches: 0. Germline V lookup: CDR1 SGHAT, CDR2 FQNNGV. The CDR3 consists of 14 residues. The CDR3 region is CASSLTGGTGELFF. The CDR3 nucleotides read TGTGCCAGCAGCTTGACAGGGGGCACCGGGGAGCTGTTTTTT.

This clone was counted a single time. A read error may account for a junction end that differs from germline. The CDR3 sequence: CASSPGRDHETQYF. The CDR3 DNA reads as TGTGCCAGCAGCCCTGGGAGGGACCACGAGACCCAGTACTTC. The rearrangement joins TRBV5-6 to TRBJ2-5; 7 bases map to TRBD2. There are 14 residues in the CDR3. Germline values: CDR1 SGHDT, CDR2 YYEEEE.

V and J are TRBV19 and TRBJ1-2, with unresolved D. CDR1 and CDR2 from the germline V gene are LNHDA and SQIVND (reference sequence). The CDR3 loop spans 17 amino acids. Deletions cut 4 bases from V and 1 base from J, with 19 bases between. CDR3 DNA: TGTGCCAGTAGTACCGCCCCGACCAGCACTCATAACTATGGCTACACCTTC. This translates into CASSTAPTSTHNYGYTF.

This sequence joins TRBV29-1 and TRBJ1-2, with a weak D call TRBD1 (6 bases). Germline CDR1 is SQVTM and CDR2 is ANQGSEA. Trimming removed 5 bases at V and 4 bases at J, with 26 bases between. The CDR3 consists of 17 residues. The CDR3 coding sequence is TGCAGCGTTCTCCTACAGGGCACGGAACAAGAACCCTATGGCTACACCTTC. It is translated as CSVLLQGTEQEPYGYTF.

The chain links TRBV4-3 to TRBJ1-4, with a weak D call TRBD1 (5 bases). The V gene's germline CDR1 is LGHNA and CDR2 YSLEER. V shed 3 bases and J shed 14 bases, with 13 bases lying between them. The CDR3 runs 12 residues. Written as DNA, the CDR3 is TGCGCCAGCAGCCATGACCAGGGAGTGCTGTTTTTT. Translating it yields CASSHDQGVLFF.

The genes are TRBV5-4 and TRBJ2-5, with D tentatively TRBD2 (6 bases). CDR3 length equals 16 residues. Germline CDR1 and CDR2: SGHNT and YYREEE (reference sequence). V was shortened by 3 bases and J by 2 bases, with 17 bases between the two germline ends. CDR3 sequence (DNA): TGTGCCAGCAGCTGGCGCTCCGGGAGCAGACAAGAGACCCAGTACTTC. Amino acids: CASSWRSGSRQETQYF.

Comments on this clone: Other DNA sequences within the sample encode an identical CDR3. The gene calls are TRBV9 and TRBJ1-5; D uncertain. CDR1 and CDR2 from the germline V gene are SGDLS and YYNGEE. This CDR3 contains 14 residues. With 4 bases removed from V and 3 bases from J, the gap between germline ends came to 11 bases. Written as DNA, the CDR3 is TGTGCCAGCAGCCCCGGTAACAACAATCAGCCCCAGCATTTT. Residues: CASSPGNNNQPQHF.

The chain is built from TRBV2 and TRBJ1-5, with D unresolved. V shed 0 bases and J shed 9 bases, with 12 bases lying between them. Germline CDR1 is SNHLY and CDR2 is FYNNEI. The CDR3 has 14 residues. CDR3 sequence (DNA): TGTGCCAGCAGTGAAGCAGAGTTTTCGCGGCCCCAGCATTTT. Translation: CASSEAEFSRPQHF.

A single count supports this clone. The rearrangement links TRBV7-3 to TRBJ2-1; no reliable D call. This CDR3 contains 14 residues. Germline CDR1 and CDR2: SGHTA and FQGTGA. Trimming removed 4 bases at V and 7 bases at J, with 14 bases between. CDR3 protein: CASSSGRDKNEQFF. CDR3 DNA sequence: TGTGCCAGCAGCTCGGGTCGAGATAAGAATGAGCAGTTCTTC. Variable domain in full (rest from reference TRBV7-3 and TRBJ2-1): GAGVSQTPSNKVTEKGKYVELRCDPISGHTALYWYRQSLGQGPEFLIYFQGTGAADDSGLPNDRFFAVRPEGSVSTLKIQRTERGDSAVYLCASSSGRDKNEQFFGPGTRLTVL.

This clone appeared a single time. V gene TRBV7-9 combines with J gene TRBJ2-4; 11 bases fit TRBD1. Germline CDR1 and CDR2: SEHNR and FQNEAQ (reference sequence). The CDR3 runs 16 residues. With V trimmed by 5 bases and J by 2 bases, 5 bases remained unmatched. The CDR3 DNA reads TGTGCCAGCAGCCCTTGGACAGGGGGCTCCAAAAACATTCAGTACTTC. This translates into CASSPWTGGSKNIQYF. The complete variable domain, with remaining parts taken from reference TRBV7-9 and TRBJ2-4, reads DTGVSQNPRHKITKRGQNVTFRCDPISEHNRLYWYRQTLGQGPEFLTYFQNEAQLEKSRLLSDRFSAERPKGSFSTLEIQRTEQGDSAMYLCASSPWTGGSKNIQYFGAGTRLSVL.

In DNA form, the CDR3 reads TGTGCCAGCAGGGTATACTCGGGGGGCTCCGGGGAGCTGTTTTTT. Residues: CASRVYSGGSGELFF. The chain has TRBV6-1 and TRBJ2-2, with D perhaps matching TRBD2 (7 bases). From germline, CDR1 is MNHNS and CDR2 SASEGT. CDR3 length equals 15 residues. Deletions cut 6 bases from V and 6 bases from J, with 17 bases between.

The genes are TRBV7-9 and TRBJ1-1, with D unclear. Trimming shortened V by 3 bases and J by 1 base, and 9 bases separated the two germline ends. CDR3 size: 14 residues. The germline gives CDR1 SEHNR, CDR2 FQNEAQ (reference sequence). CDR3 sequence: CASSFAGRNTEAFF. Here the CDR3 DNA reads TGTGCCAGCAGCTTCGCTGGGAGGAACACTGAAGCTTTCTTT. The full variable domain, completed using reference TRBV7-9 and TRBJ1-1, is DTGVSQNPRHKITKRGQNVTFRCDPISEHNRLYWYRQTLGQGPEFLTYFQNEAQLEKSRLLSDRFSAERPKGSFSTLEIQRTEQGDSAMYLCASSFAGRNTEAFFGQGTRLTVV.

The chain joins TRBV19 to TRBJ1-5; 9 bases are shared with TRBD1. This CDR3 is 16 amino acids long. V trimming: 1 base; J trimming: 4 bases; junction bases outside the gene matches: 5. CDR1 is LNHDA and CDR2 is SQIVND in the germline V gene (reference sequence). The CDR3 loop is CASSIAGTGKNQPQHF. The CDR3 coding sequence is TGTGCCAGTAGTATAGCAGGGACAGGGAAAAATCAGCCCCAGCATTTT.

The rearrangement uses TRBV9 and TRBJ2-7; D not resolved. Trimming removed 0 bases from V and 1 base from J, with 8 bases in between. The CDR3 totals 14 residues. Per the germline V gene, CDR1 is SGDLS and CDR2 is YYNGEE. The CDR3 DNA follows: TGTGCCAGCAGCGTAGACCTGGGGTCCTACGAGCAGTACTTC. Its protein is CASSVDLGSYEQYF.

The CDR3 coding sequence is TGTGCCAGCAGCGTCCCTTCAGATACGCAGTATTTT. Translated, it gives CASSVPSDTQYF. The genes are TRBV9 and TRBJ2-3; no firm D call. The ends were cut back, 2 bases at V and 4 bases at J, with 5 bases in the middle. Germline assignment: CDR1 SGDLS and CDR2 YYNGEE. The CDR3 runs to 12 residues.

This chain uses TRBV14 with TRBJ1-1, with D maybe TRBD1 (6 bases). The CDR3 is 16 amino acids. Looked up from germline, CDR1 is SGHDN and CDR2 is FVKESK. V was cut by 3 bases and J by 0 bases, with 14 bases left in between. The chain's CDR3 is CASSHSHRAVNTEAFF. As DNA, the CDR3 is TGTGCCAGCAGCCATTCCCACAGGGCCGTGAACACTGAAGCTTTCTTT.

V usage is TRBV14 and J usage is TRBJ1-2, with D possibly matching TRBD1 (6 bases). Trimming removed 6 bases from V and 4 bases from J, with 18 bases in between. Germline CDR1 and CDR2: SGHDN and FVKESK. The CDR3 consists of 15 residues. CDR3 loop: CASRQSGASGYGYTF. CDR3 DNA: TGTGCCAGCAGGCAATCAGGGGCCTCGGGCTATGGCTACACCTTC.

The sample holds one count of this clone. The V and J genes are TRBV5-1 and TRBJ2-1; a weak D match, TRBD2 (5 bases). Germline CDR1 is SGHRS and CDR2 is YFSETQ. This CDR3 comprises 13 residues. V gave up 4 bases and J gave up 3 bases, with 8 bases separating them. The CDR3, as DNA: TGCGCCAGCAGCACGGGGAACTACAATGAGCAGTTCTTC. It codes for CASSTGNYNEQFF.

This chain connects TRBV5-6 to TRBJ2-1; 9 nucleotides match TRBD2. V shed 2 bases, J shed 6 bases, and the junction held 0 bases outside the gene matches. Germline V gives CDR1 SGHDT, CDR2 YYEEEE. The CDR3 loop spans 13 amino acids. This CDR3 is CASSFSGSNEQFF. As DNA, the CDR3 is TGTGCCAGCAGCTTTAGCGGGAGCAATGAGCAGTTCTTC.

The chain carries TRBV6-1 and TRBJ1-2; 9 bases agree with TRBD1. Germline V gives CDR1 MNHNS, CDR2 SASEGT. The J segment lost 8 bases and the V segment lost 7 bases, leaving 8 bases of the junction unmatched. The CDR3 sequence is 13 residues long. This CDR3 reads CASTLTGGGGYTF. CDR3 DNA sequence: TGTGCCAGCACCTTGACAGGGGGAGGGGGCTACACCTTC.